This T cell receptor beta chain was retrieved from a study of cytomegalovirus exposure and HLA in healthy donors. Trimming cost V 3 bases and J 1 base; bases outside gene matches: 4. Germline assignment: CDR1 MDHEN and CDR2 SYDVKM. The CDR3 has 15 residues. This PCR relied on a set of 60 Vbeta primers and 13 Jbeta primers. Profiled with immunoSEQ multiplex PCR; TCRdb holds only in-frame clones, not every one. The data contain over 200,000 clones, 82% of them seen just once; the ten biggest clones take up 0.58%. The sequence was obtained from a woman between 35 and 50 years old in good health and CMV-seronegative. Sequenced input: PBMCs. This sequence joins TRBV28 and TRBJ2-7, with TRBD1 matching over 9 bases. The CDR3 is CASSLGQGASYEQYF. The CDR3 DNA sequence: TGTGCCAGCAGTTTGGGACAGGGTGCATCCTACGAGCAGTACTTC.